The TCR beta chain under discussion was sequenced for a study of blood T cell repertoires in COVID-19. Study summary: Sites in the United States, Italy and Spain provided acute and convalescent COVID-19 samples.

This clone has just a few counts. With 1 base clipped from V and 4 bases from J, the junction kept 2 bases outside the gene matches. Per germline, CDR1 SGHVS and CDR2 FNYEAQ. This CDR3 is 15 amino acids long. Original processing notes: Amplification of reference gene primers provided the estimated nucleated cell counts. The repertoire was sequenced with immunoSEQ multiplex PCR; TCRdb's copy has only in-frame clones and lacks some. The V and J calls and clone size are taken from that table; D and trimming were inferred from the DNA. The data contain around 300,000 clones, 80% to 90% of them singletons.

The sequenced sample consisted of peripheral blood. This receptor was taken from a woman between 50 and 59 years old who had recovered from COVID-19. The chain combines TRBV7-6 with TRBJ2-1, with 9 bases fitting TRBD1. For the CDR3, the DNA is TGTGCCAGCAGCTTAGGACAGGGGGGATACAATGAGCAGTTCTTC. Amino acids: CASSLGQGGYNEQFF.